A single sample gave rise to the 26 T cell receptor beta chains below, sequenced in a study of patients and donors after allogeneic stem cell transplantation. TCRdb re-called the RT-PCR reads through MiXCR, storing one row per CDR3 protein. The sample consists of about 150,000 distinct CDR3 sequences, 30% to 45% of them appearing once. The sample consisted of blood, either unsorted or a sorted T cell fraction (not recorded which). These receptors came from a human donor who was either an allogeneic HSCT recipient or a stem cell or donor lymphocyte infusion donor (not recorded which). It is not recorded whose cells these are; they may come from a transplant donor.

This chain connects TRBV11-1 to TRBJ2-1; weak D call: TRBD1 (6 bases). The V gene's germline CDR1 is SGHAT and CDR2 FQDESV (reference sequence). Deletions cut 1 base from V and 7 bases from J, with 11 bases between. The CDR3 is 14 amino acids. This chain's CDR3 is CASSLVLGANEQFF. The CDR3 DNA reads as TGTGCCAGCAGCTTAGTTCTGGGGGCAAATGAGCAGTTCTTC.

There are a few counts of this clonotype. This chain uses TRBV6-5 with TRBJ1-3; D call uncertain. V lost 0 bases and J 0 bases, leaving 9 bases between the germline ends. Germline V gene sequence: CDR1 MNHEY, CDR2 SVGAGI. The CDR3 spans 16 residues. The CDR3 reads CASSYSAVLSGNTIYF. CDR3 nucleotide sequence: TGTGCCAGCAGTTACTCGGCCGTCCTCTCTGGAAACACCATATATTTT.

This clonotype was picked up one time. V is TRBV3-1 and J is TRBJ1-1; 9 nucleotides line up with TRBD1. The CDR3 runs to 13 residues. Per germline, CDR1 LGHDT and CDR2 YNNKEL (reference sequence). J was trimmed by 6 bases and V by 1 base; bases with no gene match: 0. Here the CDR3 reads CASSQGQGAEAFF. DNA for the CDR3: TGTGCCAGCAGCCAAGGACAGGGGGCTGAAGCTTTCTTT. Drawing the rest from reference TRBV3-1 and TRBJ1-1, the complete variable domain is DTAVSQTPKYLVTQMGNDKSIKCEQNLGHDTMYWYKQDSKKFLKIMFSYNNKELIINETVPNRFSPKSPDKAHLNLHINSLELGDSAVYFCASSQGQGAEAFFGQGTRLTVV.

The rearrangement links TRBV29-1 to TRBJ2-2, with 10 bases that match TRBD2. V lost 7 bases to trimming and J lost 2 bases; unmatched junction nucleotides: 7. Germline-derived CDR1 and CDR2 are SQVTM and ANQGSEA. This CDR3 contains 15 residues. The CDR3 DNA reads as TGCAGCGGGGAATGGACTAGCGGTAACACCGGGGAGCTGTTTTTT. It translates to CSGEWTSGNTGELFF.

This chain links TRBV28 with TRBJ1-5; TRBD1 agrees at 7 bases. CDR1 MDHEN and CDR2 SYDVKM come from the germline V gene. The CDR3 is 14 residues long. Unmatched junction bases numbered 8, after V lost 9 bases and J lost 3 bases. This CDR3 reads CASLDRKINQPQHF. In DNA form, the CDR3 reads TGTGCCAGTTTGGACAGGAAAATCAATCAGCCCCAGCATTTT. The whole variable domain, filled in from reference TRBV28 and TRBJ1-5, reads DVKVTQSSRYLVKRTGEKVFLECVQDMDHENMFWYRQDPGLGLRLIYFSYDVKMKEKGDIPEGYSVSREKKERFSLILESASTNQTSMYLCASLDRKINQPQHFGDGTRLSIL.

There are a few counts of this clonotype. The rearrangement uses TRBV29-1 and TRBJ1-2; D not resolved. The CDR3 has 12 amino acids. Germline lookup yields CDR1 SQVTM and CDR2 ANQGSEA. The V gene lost 4 bases and the J gene lost 4 bases, with 10 bases spanning the gap. The CDR3 DNA sequence: TGCAGCGTTGGAGCAGGCCCCTATGGCTACACCTTC. It encodes CSVGAGPYGYTF.

This clonotype was observed a few times. The chain carries TRBV12-3 or TRBV12-4 and TRBJ1-4; D remains unclear. CDR3 length equals 15 residues. V dropped 1 base and J dropped 3 bases, with 9 bases sitting between them. The CDR3 sequence: CASSLVPPPNEKLFF. In nucleotides, the CDR3 is TGTGCCAGCAGTTTAGTCCCCCCTCCTAATGAAAAACTGTTTTTT.

The chain uses TRBV12-3 or TRBV12-4 and TRBJ1-2; D is ambiguous. V dropped 4 bases and J dropped 4 bases, with 13 bases sitting between them. The CDR3 consists of 14 residues. The CDR3 sequence is CASSSARPSYGYTF. CDR3 nucleotides: TGTGCCAGCAGTTCCGCCCGCCCGTCCTATGGCTACACCTTC.

Only one count was recorded for this clonotype. This rearrangement joins TRBV27 to TRBJ1-1; the D gene is possibly TRBD1 (6 bases). Looked up from germline, CDR1 is MNHEY and CDR2 is SMNVEV (reference sequence). V was pared by 4 bases and J by 4 bases, with 10 bases between. There are 13 residues in the CDR3. The DNA for the CDR3 is TGTGCCAGCAGTTGGGAGGGGGGCACTGAAGCTTTCTTT. As protein: CASSWEGGTEAFF.

The J gene is TRBJ2-1, the V gene TRBV3-1; 7 bases align to TRBD1. Germline V lookup: CDR1 LGHDT, CDR2 YNNKEL (reference sequence). The V and J ends lost 4 bases and 0 bases, in that order; junction bases with no gene match: 3. The CDR3 is made up of 15 amino acids. The CDR3: CASSRDSGSYNEQFF. DNA for the CDR3: TGTGCCAGCAGCCGGGACAGCGGCTCCTACAATGAGCAGTTCTTC.

The CDR3 nucleotides are TGTGCCAGCAGCTTAGATAGATTTGAAGCTTTCTTT. It encodes CASSLDRFEAFF. This chain uses TRBV7-9 with TRBJ1-1; D is unresolved. The CDR3 length is 12 residues. Looked up from germline, CDR1 is SEHNR and CDR2 is FQNEAQ (reference sequence). V was shortened by 1 base and J by 7 bases, with 7 bases between the two germline ends.

This clonotype was counted at least ten times. This chain joins TRBV20-1 and TRBJ1-1; D might be TRBD1 (5 bases). Looked up from germline, CDR1 is DFQATT and CDR2 is SNEGSKA (reference sequence). Deletions cut 6 bases from V and 4 bases from J, with 18 bases between. This CDR3 comprises 14 residues. The CDR3 nucleotides are TGCAGTGCCGACCCCGGGGCCTTTGGCACTGAAGCTTTCTTT. Translating it yields CSADPGAFGTEAFF.

This clonotype was picked up a small number of times. The chain has TRBV12-3 or TRBV12-4 and TRBJ1-2; 10 nucleotides align to TRBD1. The trim removed 4 bases at V and 11 bases at J, leaving 4 bases unmatched. The CDR3 loop spans 12 amino acids. The CDR3 is CASSSRDRGYTF. In nucleotides, the CDR3 is TGTGCCAGCAGTTCCCGGGACAGGGGTTACACCTTC.

This clonotype has more than one count but fewer than ten. This sequence joins TRBV7-3 and TRBJ1-6; D unclear. Germline loops: CDR1 SGHTA, CDR2 FQGTGA. Trimming shortened V by 1 base and J by 8 bases, and 6 bases separated the two germline ends. This CDR3 has 13 amino acids. Written as DNA, the CDR3 is TGTGCCAGCAGCTTAAATTCCGATTCACCCCTCCACTTT. This translates into CASSLNSDSPLHF. Variable domain in full (rest from reference TRBV7-3 and TRBJ1-6): GAGVSQTPSNKVTEKGKYVELRCDPISGHTALYWYRQSLGQGPEFLIYFQGTGAADDSGLPNDRFFAVRPEGSVSTLKIQRTERGDSAVYLCASSLNSDSPLHFGNGTRLTVT.

This chain joins TRBV4-2 and TRBJ1-4, with a possible D match to TRBD1 (5 bases). The CDR3 consists of 15 residues. Trimming left V 1 base short and J 5 bases short, with 11 bases between. Looked up from germline, CDR1 is LGHNA and CDR2 is YNFKEQ. The DNA of the CDR3 is TGTGCCAGCAGCCAAGTTCGACAGCTAAATGAAAAACTGTTTTTT. Protein sequence: CASSQVRQLNEKLFF.

This sequence joins TRBV20-1 and TRBJ2-2; the match to TRBD1 covers 10 bases. The CDR3 length is 15 residues. V dropped 4 bases and J dropped 7; count of bases not matched to a gene: 9. Germline V lookup: CDR1 DFQATT, CDR2 SNEGSKA (reference sequence). In nucleotides, the CDR3 is TGCAGTGCTAAGGGGACAGGGGCCGCCGACGGGGAGCTGTTTTTT. Amino acid sequence: CSAKGTGAADGELFF.

This clonotype was seen a few times. The rearrangement uses TRBV9 and TRBJ1-6; D call uncertain. The germline gives CDR1 SGDLS, CDR2 YYNGEE. V lost 3 bases to trimming and J lost 8 bases, with 12 bases between them. The CDR3 totals 14 residues. This chain's CDR3 is CASSAQDLYSPLHF. CDR3 nucleotides: TGTGCCAGCAGCGCGCAGGACTTGTATTCACCCCTCCACTTT.

CDR3 residues: CASSLGQKATNEKLFF. Written as DNA, the CDR3 is TGCGCCAGCAGCTTGGGACAGAAGGCAACTAATGAAAAACTGTTTTTT. This sequence joins TRBV5-1 and TRBJ1-4; the D gene is possibly TRBD1 (5 bases). The CDR3 runs to 16 residues. V was clipped by 0 bases and J by 0 bases, with 9 bases between them. The germline V gene encodes CDR1 SGHRS and CDR2 YFSETQ.

This clonotype turned up a few times. The chain uses TRBV5-1 and TRBJ2-5; perhaps TRBD2 as D (5 bases). Germline V gene data show CDR1 as SGHRS and CDR2 as YFSETQ. V lost 4 bases and J 6 bases, leaving 19 bases between the germline ends. This CDR3 region has 15 residues. The CDR3 region has the DNA TGCGCCAGCAGCATGAATCGAGGGCCAGGAAAGACCCAGTACTTC. Translated, it gives CASSMNRGPGKTQYF.

CDR3 in amino acids: CASSLVGRSDTQYF. CDR3 nucleotides: TGTGCCAGCAGTTTAGTGGGACGGTCGGATACGCAGTATTTT. J is TRBJ2-3 and V is TRBV12-3 or TRBV12-4; D possibly uses TRBD1 or TRBD2 (5 bases each). The CDR3 has 14 residues. V lost 1 base and J lost 6, with 11 bases in between.

The chain carries TRBV12-3 or TRBV12-4 and TRBJ1-2, with TRBD1 matching 7 bases. V shed 5 bases, J shed 4 bases, and the junction held 7 bases outside the gene matches. This CDR3 comprises 14 residues. The CDR3 sequence is CASSLRQGLYGYTF. DNA of the CDR3: TGTGCCAGCAGTCTGAGACAGGGACTCTATGGCTACACCTTC.

This clonotype was counted between two and nine times. The chain is built from TRBV20-1 and TRBJ1-2; D gene ambiguous. CDR3 length: 11 amino acids. The V end lost 5 bases, the J end lost 8 bases, and 12 bases lay between the germline ends. From germline, CDR1 is DFQATT and CDR2 SNEGSKA (reference sequence). The CDR3 protein is CSAPPPRGYTF. In DNA form, the CDR3 reads TGCAGTGCTCCACCGCCTAGAGGCTACACCTTC.

The chain has TRBV20-1 and TRBJ1-3; TRBD1 agrees at 8 bases. The germline CDR1 and CDR2 sequences are DFQATT and SNEGSKA (reference sequence). The CDR3 is 16 residues long. V lost 5 bases and J lost 7; bases outside the gene matches: 16. CDR3 nucleotides: TGCAGTGCTGGGGAGACAGGGGCCTCCAGAAGTAACACCATATATTTT. As protein: CSAGETGASRSNTIYF.

This chain joins TRBV12-3 or TRBV12-4 and TRBJ2-3; perhaps TRBD1 as D (6 bases). Between the trimmed V and J ends, which lost 8 bases and 7 bases, there was a span of 10 bases. This CDR3 region has 11 residues. The DNA for the CDR3 is TGTGCCAGCCAGGGGCCTCATACGCAGTATTTT. Translating it yields CASQGPHTQYF.

This clonotype was seen a few times. The genes are TRBV3-1 and TRBJ2-7; 7 bases align to TRBD1. The junction had 14 bases not matched to a gene; V was cut back by 0 bases and J by 3 bases. CDR1 and CDR2 from the germline V gene are LGHDT and YNNKEL (reference sequence). This CDR3 has 18 residues. In DNA, the CDR3 is TGTGCCAGCAGCCAAGAAAGGAGGTCAACCTGGACAGGCTACGAGCAGTACTTC. Its translation: CASSQERRSTWTGYEQYF.

J is TRBJ2-7 and V is TRBV30; D is unresolved. The CDR3 runs to 14 residues. V lost 0 bases to trimming and J lost 0 bases, with 9 bases between them. CDR1 and CDR2 (germline): GTSNPN, SVGIG (reference sequence). The CDR3 reads CAWSVLGYSYEQYF. For the CDR3, the DNA is TGTGCCTGGAGTGTACTGGGGTACTCCTACGAGCAGTACTTC.